Below, one TCR beta chain is given with its context. As originally analysed: Cell counts per sample came from amplifying reference gene primers. Using immunoSEQ multiplex PCR, the repertoire was profiled, and TCRdb retains in-frame clones only, with some absent. The D gene and trimming were derived from the DNA, and the V and J assignments and clone size from that table. Of fewer than 300,000 clones in the sample, roughly 85% are singletons; the top ten hold roughly 3.1%. The data belong to a study of blood T cell repertoires in COVID-19. Turning to the study itself: Samples taken during acute and convalescent COVID-19 were collected in the United States, Italy and Spain.

The receptor's source is a young woman with acute or convalescent COVID-19. The sample taken for sequencing was peripheral blood.

The CDR3 protein is CASSPTSAGGGNNEQFF. CDR3 sequence (DNA): TGTGCCAGCAGCCCAACATCGGCTGGCGGGGGGAACAATGAGCAGTTCTTC. The genes are TRBV7-2 and TRBJ2-1, with 8 nucleotides matching TRBD2. This CDR3 region has 17 residues. CDR1 and CDR2 from the germline V gene are SGHTA and FQGNSA. The V segment lost 5 bases and the J segment 5 bases; nucleotides outside the gene matches: 14.